Below are 22 T cell receptor beta chains sequenced from a single sample in a study of blood T cell repertoires in COVID-19 (dated by TCRdb to 2018 to 2020). Libraries were constructed by the immunoSEQ multiplex PCR assay. TCRdb took this table from immuneACCESS and kept in-frame rearrangements with V and J called. Such tables lack part of the clones; where checked against another copy, unresolved V genes explain under half of the gap, and the rest is unexplained. For this sample the table gives about 350,000 clones, of which roughly 87% were detected only once. Over 3.5% of the sample rests with the top ten. Sequenced: peripheral blood. Receptor source: a woman aged 60 to 75 with COVID-19, enrolled during active disease.

The chain joins TRBV3-1 (or the pseudogene TRBV3-2) to TRBJ2-5, with TRBD2 identical over 11 bases. CDR1 is LGHDT, CDR2 YNNKEL, per germline (reference sequence). CDR3 length: 15 amino acids. J lost 5 bases, V lost 3 bases, and 5 bases had no gene match. The CDR3 protein is CASSHLAGGLETQYF. CDR3 DNA sequence: TGTGCCAGCAGCCATTTAGCGGGGGGGTTGGAGACCCAGTACTTC.

The rearrangement uses TRBV6-5 and TRBJ1-2; TRBD1 matches 10 bases. With 8 bases clipped from V and 4 bases from J, the junction kept 10 bases outside the gene matches. The CDR3 has 15 residues. CDR1 and CDR2 from the germline V gene are MNHEY and SVGAGI. DNA of the CDR3: TGTGCCAGCGGGCGTCCGGACAGGGGGATCTATGGCTACACCTTC. It is translated as CASGRPDRGIYGYTF.

This chain links TRBV3-1 (or the pseudogene TRBV3-2) with TRBJ1-4; no clear D gene. V lost 0 bases to trimming and J lost 7 bases, with 6 bases between them. The CDR3 has 13 residues. Germline lookup yields CDR1 LGHDT and CDR2 YNNKEL (reference sequence). CDR3 sequence reads: CASSQDSAEKLFF. CDR3 coding DNA: TGTGCCAGCAGCCAAGATAGTGCTGAAAAACTGTTTTTT.

CDR3 loop: CASTRQGNTGELFF. CDR3 nucleotide sequence: TGTGCCAGCACCAGACAGGGTAACACCGGGGAGCTGTTTTTT. The rearrangement joins TRBV5-4 to TRBJ2-2, with 7 bases lining up with TRBD1. The length of the CDR3 is 14 residues. Looked up from germline, CDR1 is SGHNT and CDR2 is YYREEE (reference sequence). V lost 6 bases and J lost 2; bases outside the gene matches: 4.

The V and J genes are TRBV18 and TRBJ1-2, with 7 bases matching TRBD1. This CDR3 comprises 14 residues. Germline-derived CDR1 and CDR2 are KGHSH and LQKENI. V lost 3 bases, J lost 1 base, and 2 bases stayed unmatched. The CDR3 spells CASSPTGINYGYTF. In DNA, the CDR3 is TGTGCCAGCTCACCGACAGGGATTAACTATGGCTACACCTTC.

This sequence joins TRBV5-1 and TRBJ2-1; 16 bases fit TRBD2. CDR3 length: 17 amino acids. The germline V gene encodes CDR1 SGHRS and CDR2 YFSETQ. The V and J ends lost 3 bases and 5 bases, in that order; junction bases with no gene match: 5. CDR3 loop: CASSWGLAGGLHNEQFF. CDR3 coding DNA: TGCGCCAGCAGCTGGGGACTAGCGGGGGGGCTTCACAATGAGCAGTTCTTC.

The genes are TRBV7-8 and TRBJ1-2, with a weak D call TRBD1 (5 bases). Germline CDR1 reads SGHVS; CDR2 reads FQNEAQ. The CDR3 extends over 16 amino acids. V lost 0 bases and J 2 bases, leaving 13 bases between the germline ends. In DNA form, the CDR3 reads TGTGCCAGCAGCTTAGCGCGACAGCCTTTAAACTATGGCTACACCTTC. Amino acids: CASSLARQPLNYGYTF.

The chain uses TRBV2 and TRBJ2-4, with D possibly matching TRBD1 (5 bases). The CDR3 has 14 amino acids. CDR1 and CDR2 from the germline V gene are SNHLY and FYNNEI. V lost 3 bases to trimming and J lost 6 bases, with 12 bases between them. CDR3 protein: CASSEKQALNIQYF. The CDR3 nucleotides are TGTGCCAGCAGTGAGAAACAGGCCTTAAACATTCAGTACTTC.

The chain has TRBV9 and TRBJ2-2; the match to TRBD2 covers 9 bases. Germline CDR1 and CDR2: SGDLS and YYNGEE. This CDR3 spans 16 amino acids. The V segment lost 4 bases and the J segment 6 bases; nucleotides outside the gene matches: 10. CDR3 sequence reads: CASSKGLATGSGELFF. CDR3 bases: TGTGCCAGCAGCAAGGGACTAGCAACTGGGTCCGGGGAGCTGTTTTTT. The full variable domain, its missing parts supplied by reference TRBV9 and TRBJ2-2, is DSGVTQTPKHLITATGQRVTLRCSPRSGDLSVYWYQQSLDQGLQFLIQYYNGEERAKGNILERFSAQQFPDLHSELNLSSLELGDSALYFCASSKGLATGSGELFFGEGSRLTVL.

The gene calls are TRBV3-1 (or the pseudogene TRBV3-2) and TRBJ1-4, with TRBD1 identical over 10 bases. Germline-derived CDR1 and CDR2 are LGHDT and YNNKEL (reference sequence). The trim removed 3 bases at V and 8 bases at J, leaving 6 bases unmatched. The CDR3 covers 15 residues. This CDR3 reads CASSQPGTGAEKLFF. CDR3 coding DNA: TGTGCCAGCAGCCAGCCCGGGACAGGGGCCGAAAAACTGTTTTTT.

In its sample, this clone was seen once. This chain joins TRBV5-1 and TRBJ2-5; the D gene is possibly TRBD2 (5 bases). Germline V gene lookup returns CDR1 SGHRS and CDR2 YFSETQ. There are 15 residues in the CDR3. V was trimmed by 6 bases and J by 4 bases, leaving 19 bases between them. CDR3 nucleotide sequence: TGCGCCAGCAATCGGATCCTAGCAGGTGGAGAGACCCAGTACTTC. Its translation: CASNRILAGGETQYF.

V usage is TRBV19 and J usage is TRBJ1-4, with a tentative D call TRBD1 (6 bases). Germline CDR1 reads LNHDA; CDR2 reads SQIVND (reference sequence). CDR3 size: 13 residues. V was shortened by 5 bases and J by 8 bases, with 12 bases between the two germline ends. The DNA for the CDR3 is TGTGCCAGTAGTCGGAACAGGGACGAAAAACTGTTTTTT. Translated: CASSRNRDEKLFF.

This clone was counted at least ten times. The V and J genes are TRBV5-1 and TRBJ1-1; no clear D. The CDR3 contains 15 residues. V was trimmed by 0 bases and J by 1 base, leaving 10 bases between them. Looked up from germline, CDR1 is SGHRS and CDR2 is YFSETQ. CDR3 residues: CASSLVMAQNTEAFF. The CDR3 DNA is TGCGCCAGCAGCTTGGTGATGGCCCAGAACACTGAAGCTTTCTTT.

The CDR3 loop reads CASSLGGDEQFF. The DNA of the CDR3 is TGTGCCAGCAGTCTTGGGGGGGATGAGCAGTTCTTC. The V call is TRBV12-3 or TRBV12-4, the J call TRBJ2-1, with 7 nucleotides matching TRBD2. The CDR3 is 12 amino acids. With 5 bases clipped from V and 8 bases from J, the junction kept 3 bases outside the gene matches.

This clone was seen only once. The V call is TRBV6-5, the J call TRBJ1-4, with 9 bases aligning to TRBD1. The CDR3 contains 15 residues. With 7 bases clipped from V and 7 bases from J, the junction kept 10 bases outside the gene matches. From germline, CDR1 is MNHEY and CDR2 SVGAGI. The CDR3, as DNA: TGTGCCAGCAAGGGAGGGGGACAGGGATCTGAAAAACTGTTTTTT. Protein: CASKGGGQGSEKLFF.

J is TRBJ1-4 and V is TRBV19, with 7 bases aligning to TRBD1. CDR1 is LNHDA and CDR2 is SQIVND in the germline V gene (reference sequence). The CDR3 covers 15 residues. Germline trimming cut 9 bases from V and 6 bases from J; bases unmatched to any gene: 13. The CDR3: CASTPGQLPDEKLFF. Written as DNA, the CDR3 is TGTGCCAGCACACCGGGACAGCTACCCGATGAAAAACTGTTTTTT.

The rearrangement uses TRBV7-2 and TRBJ1-6; maybe TRBD1 (5 bases). V lost 0 bases and J 10 bases, leaving 13 bases between the germline ends. Germline V gene sequence: CDR1 SGHTA, CDR2 FQGNSA. The CDR3 contains 15 residues. The CDR3 loop reads CASSLAFSQGSPLHF. The CDR3 nucleotides read TGTGCCAGCAGCTTAGCGTTCAGTCAGGGATCACCCCTCCACTTT.

This clone was seen only a few times. J is TRBJ2-5 and V is TRBV2, with 7 positions matching TRBD1. This CDR3 contains 17 residues. Losses at the gene ends were 8 bases for V and 0 bases for J; bases not matched to a gene: 15. Germline V gene data show CDR1 as SNHLY and CDR2 as FYNNEI. This CDR3 is CASGRDRALLDQETQYF. Written as DNA, the CDR3 is TGTGCCAGCGGACGAGACAGGGCCTTACTAGACCAAGAGACCCAGTACTTC.

The gene calls are TRBV6-5 and TRBJ1-2; 7 nucleotides line up with TRBD1. The CDR3 extends over 15 amino acids. CDR1 is MNHEY, CDR2 SVGAGI, per germline. Trimming cost V 4 bases and J 5 bases; bases outside gene matches: 10. In nucleotides, the CDR3 is TGTGCCAGCAGTTCCAAAAGGGGGACAGCATATGGCTACACCTTC. Its translation is CASSSKRGTAYGYTF.

J is TRBJ1-1 and V is TRBV7-3; tentative D call: TRBD1 (5 bases). Germline CDR1 is SGHTA and CDR2 is FQGTGA. The CDR3 totals 14 residues. V was pared by 4 bases and J by 3 bases, with 12 bases between. The CDR3 nucleotides are TGTGCCAGCAGCTCCCAGGGAGGGGACACTGAAGCTTTCTTT. Residues: CASSSQGGDTEAFF.

The chain links TRBV27 to TRBJ2-1; 10 bases fit TRBD1. The length of the CDR3 is 14 residues. V was clipped by 6 bases and J by 2 bases; unmatched bases: 1. The V gene's germline CDR1 is MNHEY and CDR2 SMNVEV (reference sequence). CDR3 nucleotide sequence: TGTGCCAGCAGGGGACAGGGGCCCTACAATGAGCAGTTCTTC. As protein: CASRGQGPYNEQFF.

The chain is built from TRBV28 and TRBJ1-2; the D gene is possibly TRBD1 (6 bases). Trimming removed 8 bases from V and 0 bases from J, with 16 bases in between. This CDR3 has 15 residues. In germline, CDR1 is MDHEN, CDR2 SYDVKM. The CDR3, as DNA: TGTGCCAGCTCCCGGGGGGGCCCAGCTAACTATGGCTACACCTTC. Amino acids: CASSRGGPANYGYTF.